This is a list of T cell receptor beta chains from one sample in a study of cytomegalovirus exposure and HLA in healthy donors. Repertoires were generated with immunoSEQ multiplex PCR, while TCRdb's copy carries only in-frame clones and drops some. The sample contains some 76,000 clones, around two thirds of which appear only once. Sequences were obtained from PBMCs. These receptors were obtained from a man aged 60 to 75 in good health and CMV-seropositive. CDR3s include the opening cysteine and the closing phenylalanine or tryptophan. The order of the fields is CDR3 length, clone size, D gene, J gene, V gene, CDR3 protein, CDR3 DNA. A D gene is named only where the DNA matches it firmly. Clone size is not always given. Where it is, it says once, few, many or a class for expanded clones.

15,NA,TRBD2,TRBJ2-7,TRBV4-2,CASSQDPRGGYEQYF,TGTGCCAGCAGCCAAGACCCTCGGGGGGGCTACGAGCAGTACTTC
13,NA,NA,TRBJ1-4,TRBV2,CASRGQGGEKLFF,TGTGCCAGCAGGGGGCAGGGCGGTGAAAAACTGTTTTTT
15,few,TRBD2,TRBJ2-7,TRBV7-3,CASSLEWEGRGEQYF,TGTGCCAGCAGCTTAGAATGGGAAGGGAGGGGCGAGCAGTACTTC
14,NA,NA,TRBJ2-5,TRBV7-7,CASSLTPYQETQYF,TGTGCTAGCAGCCTGACTCCGTACCAAGAGACCCAGTACTTC
13,NA,NA,TRBJ2-5,TRBV7-3,CASSPLGRETQYF,TGTGCCAGCAGCCCACTAGGCCGGGAGACCCAGTACTTC
18,NA,TRBD2,TRBJ2-5,TRBV5-3,CARSFPTSGRAGGETQYF,TGTGCCAGAAGCTTCCCGACTAGCGGGAGGGCCGGGGGAGAGACCCAGTACTTC
15,NA,NA,TRBJ1-5,TRBV2,CASSEGPGANQPQHF,TGTGCCAGCAGTGAGGGCCCTGGGGCGAATCAGCCCCAGCATTTT
16,few,TRBD1,TRBJ2-3,TRBV5-1,CASSLGQGHQADTQYF,TGCGCCAGCAGCTTGGGACAGGGCCATCAAGCAGATACGCAGTATTTT
15,NA,TRBD2,TRBJ2-7,TRBV5-1,CASSVGLAGGLEQYF,TGCGCCAGCAGCGTGGGACTAGCGGGGGGGCTCGAGCAGTACTTC
15,NA,TRBD2,TRBJ2-2,TRBV2,CASMFKAGKTGELFF,TGTGCCAGCATGTTTAAAGCGGGAAAAACCGGGGAGCTGTTTTTT
14,once,NA,TRBJ1-3,TRBV5-1,CASSRGTDGNTIYF,TGCGCCAGCAGCCGGGGGACGGACGGAAACACCATATATTTT
18,NA,TRBD1,TRBJ1-1,TRBV4-2,CASSQEWTGGRMNTEAFF,TGTGCCAGCAGCCAAGAGTGGACAGGGGGAAGGATGAACACTGAAGCTTTCTTT
11,NA,NA,TRBJ2-1,TRBV6-5,CASSSGTEQFF,TGTGCCAGCAGCTCCGGGACAGAGCAGTTCTTC
14,NA,TRBD2,TRBJ2-7,TRBV9,CASSVETSAAGQYF,TGTGCCAGCAGCGTAGAAACTAGCGCCGCCGGGCAGTACTTC
17,few,TRBD2,TRBJ2-7,TRBV7-9,CASSSTLGLAGFYEQYF,TGTGCCAGCAGCTCTACTCTAGGACTAGCGGGATTCTACGAGCAGTACTTC
17,NA,TRBD2,TRBJ2-1,TRBV27,CASSPLLTSGSGNEQFF,TGTGCCAGCAGTCCACTCCTAACTAGCGGGAGTGGCAATGAGCAGTTCTTC
12,NA,NA,TRBJ2-2,TRBV7-9,CSSRTMAGELFF,TGTTCCAGCAGGACAATGGCCGGGGAGCTGTTTTTT
15,NA,TRBD2,TRBJ2-3,TRBV2,CASSPAGARTDTQYF,TGTGCCAGCAGTCCAGCGGGGGCCAGGACAGATACGCAGTATTTT
16,NA,NA,TRBJ2-7,TRBV5-4,CASSPRGGSSSYEQYF,TGTGCCAGCAGCCCCAGGGGCGGTTCATCATCCTACGAGCAGTACTTC
15,NA,NA,TRBJ2-1,TRBV11-2,CASSPLAGLYNEQFF,TGTGCCAGCAGCCCCCTGGCGGGGCTATACAATGAGCAGTTCTTC
10,NA,NA,TRBJ2-5,TRBV6-6,CASSRGTQYF,TGTGCCAGCAGCAGGGGGACCCAGTACTTC
15,few,NA,TRBJ2-7,TRBV2,CASSRGPPTAYEQYF,TGTGCCAGCAGTAGGGGTCCACCGACTGCCTACGAGCAGTACTTC
15,NA,TRBD2,TRBJ2-7,TRBV5-1,CASSPRLAGEIEQYF,TGCGCCAGCAGCCCTCGACTAGCGGGAGAGATCGAGCAGTACTTC
15,few,NA,TRBJ2-7,TRBV6-5,CASSYSGTLTREQYF,TGTGCCAGCAGTTACAGTGGGACTCTGACTCGGGAGCAGTACTTC
18,NA,TRBD2,TRBJ2-7,TRBV4-2,CASSQEFLAGDLIGEQYF,TGTGCCAGCAGCCAAGAGTTCCTAGCGGGGGACCTTATCGGCGAGCAGTACTTC
15,NA,NA,TRBJ2-4,TRBV28,CASGTGTLAKNIQYF,TGTGCCAGCGGCACAGGGACCCTAGCCAAAAACATTCAGTACTTC